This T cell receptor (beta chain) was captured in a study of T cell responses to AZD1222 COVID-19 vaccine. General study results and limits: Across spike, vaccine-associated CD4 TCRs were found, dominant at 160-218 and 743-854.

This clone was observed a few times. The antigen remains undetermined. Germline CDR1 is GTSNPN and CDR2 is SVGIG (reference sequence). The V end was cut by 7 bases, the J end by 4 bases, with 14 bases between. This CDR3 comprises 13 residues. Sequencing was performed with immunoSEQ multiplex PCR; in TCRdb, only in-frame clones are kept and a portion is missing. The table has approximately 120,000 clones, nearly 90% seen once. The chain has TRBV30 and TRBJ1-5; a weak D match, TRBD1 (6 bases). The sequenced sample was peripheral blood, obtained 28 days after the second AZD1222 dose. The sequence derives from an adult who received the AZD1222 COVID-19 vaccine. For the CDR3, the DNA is TGTGCCTCTTCGGACAGCCTAAATCAGCCCCAGCATTTT. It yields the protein CASSDSLNQPQHF.